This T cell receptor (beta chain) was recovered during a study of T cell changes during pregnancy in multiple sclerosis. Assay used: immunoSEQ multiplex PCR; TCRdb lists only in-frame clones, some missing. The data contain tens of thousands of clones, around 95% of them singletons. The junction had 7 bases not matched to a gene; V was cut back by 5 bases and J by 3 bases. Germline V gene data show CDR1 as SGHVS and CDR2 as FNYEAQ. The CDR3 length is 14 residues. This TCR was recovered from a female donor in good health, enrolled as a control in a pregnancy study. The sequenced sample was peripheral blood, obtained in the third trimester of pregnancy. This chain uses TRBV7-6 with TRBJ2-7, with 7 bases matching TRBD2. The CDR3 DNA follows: TGTGCCAGCAGCGCCGCTAGCGGTATCTACGAGCAGTACTTC. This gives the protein CASSAASGIYEQYF.